The clone carrying this TCR beta chain was found a few times. The sample originates from a study of T-cell reconstitution after alpha-beta-depleted transplantation in children. Unique molecular identifiers were built into the TCRbeta library. TCRdb itself ran the PCR reads through MiXCR, one entry per CDR3 protein. Among 450,000 to 500,000 distinct CDR3 sequences, around 13% were seen once, and the ten largest hold around 6%. Germline V gene sequence: CDR1 SGHDT, CDR2 YYEEEE. Trimming took 2 bases from V and 3 from J; bases not matched to a gene: 1. The CDR3 loop spans 15 amino acids. The source is a human donor who donated a stem cell graft to a child with combined immunodeficiency. The chain joins TRBV5-6 to TRBJ2-2; 10 nucleotides agree with TRBD2. The sample in question was PBMCs from the stem cell graft donor, obtained from the stem cell graft. The CDR3, as DNA: TGTGCCAGCAGCTTCAGCGGGAGGGACACCGGGGAGCTGTTTTTT. Protein: CASSFSGRDTGELFF.